This is a list of T cell receptor beta chains from one sample in a study of cytomegalovirus exposure and HLA in healthy donors. Generated by immunoSEQ multiplex PCR, the TCRdb table keeps only in-frame clones and is missing some. The profile shows over 200,000 clones, roughly 88% of them singletons. The specimen sequenced was PBMCs. The receptors were sampled from a woman aged 18-29 years in good health and CMV-seronegative. CDR3s include the opening cysteine and the closing phenylalanine or tryptophan. The D gene is left open where the match is weak. The size entry is marked missing in some rows and otherwise reads once, few, many or a size class.

j_call | clone_size | v_call | d_call | cdr3_nt | cdr3_aa
TRBJ1-4 | . | TRBV2 | . | TGTGCCAGCACTTACAGCCAAGTTAATGAAAAACTGTTTTTT | CASTYSQVNEKLFF
TRBJ1-2 | . | TRBV7-9 | TRBD1 | TGTGCCAGCAGCCCTACAGGGGGGAATCCTAACTATGGCTACACCTTC | CASSPTGGNPNYGYTF
TRBJ2-2 | . | TRBV28 | . | TGTGCCAGCACAGGAATAGCGGAAGGTACCGGGGAGCTGTTTTTT | CASTGIAEGTGELFF
TRBJ2-7 | few | TRBV9 | . | TGTGCCAGCAGCGACCCGTACGAGGACGAGCAGTACTTC | CASSDPYEDEQYF
TRBJ2-3 | . | TRBV2 | TRBD1 | TGTGCCAGCAGTATCCGGGACAGCCGTTTGGATACGCAGTATTTT | CASSIRDSRLDTQYF
TRBJ2-1 | few | TRBV30 | TRBD2 | TGTGCCTGGAGTGGACTAGCGGGATTGAATGAGCAGTTCTTC | CAWSGLAGLNEQFF
TRBJ1-4 | . | TRBV4-2 | . | TGTGCCAGCAGCCAAGATTTGGGGGGTAAGGGAGGAAAACTGTTTTTT | CASSQDLGGKGGKLFF
TRBJ1-2 | . | TRBV27 | . | TGTGCCAGCGCTGCGCTCCCTGGAGTTAACTATGGCTACACCTTC | CASAALPGVNYGYTF
TRBJ2-7 | . | TRBV6-1 | . | TGTGCCAGCAGGCCATCCGGGGTCCACTACGAGCAGTACTTC | CASRPSGVHYEQYF
TRBJ2-7 | . | TRBV25-1 | TRBD1 | TGTGCCAGCAGGAACCGGGACAGCTCCTACGAGCAGTACTTC | CASRNRDSSYEQYF
TRBJ2-7 | . | TRBV4-1 | TRBD2 | TGCGCCAGCAGCCAAGGCTTAGCGGGGGATTCCTACGAGCAGTACTTC | CASSQGLAGDSYEQYF
TRBJ2-3 | once | TRBV5-1 | . | TGCGCCAGCAGCTTGGGACGACCCAGGGATACGCAGTATTTT | CASSLGRPRDTQYF
TRBJ2-7 | few | TRBV4-1 | . | TGCGCCAGCAGCCAATTGGGACATCTCCCGGGGGAGCAGTACTTC | CASSQLGHLPGEQYF
TRBJ2-1 | . | TRBV28 | . | TGTGCCAGCAGACTCTACAATGAGCAGTTCTTC | CASRLYNEQFF
TRBJ1-2 | . | TRBV10-3 | . | TGTGCCATCAGTGGGGACACTAACTATGGCTACACCTTC | CAISGDTNYGYTF
TRBJ2-7 | . | TRBV4-3 | TRBD1 | TGCGCCAGCAGCCACATGCCGGGACAGAACTACGAGCAGTACTTC | CASSHMPGQNYEQYF
TRBJ1-1 | . | TRBV6-1 | . | TGTGCCAGCAGTCCCAGGTCCCTTTTGAACACTGAAGCTTTCTTT | CASSPRSLLNTEAFF
TRBJ2-5 | . | TRBV2 | . | TGTGCCAGCAGTGAATATGGCCGCCAAGAGACCCAGTACTTC | CASSEYGRQETQYF
TRBJ1-5 | . | TRBV9 | . | TGTGCCAGCAGAAGCAGGGGAAGCAATCAGCCCCAGCATTTT | CASRSRGSNQPQHF
TRBJ2-1 | . | TRBV27 | TRBD2 | TGTGCCAGCAGCCGAAGCGGGAGGGGCTCCTACAATGAGCAGTTCTTC | CASSRSGRGSYNEQFF
TRBJ2-3 | . | TRBV10-3 | . | TGTGCCATCAGTGGTGGGGGCGGGTCCCGCACAGATACGCAGTATTTT | CAISGGGGSRTDTQYF
TRBJ2-7 | . | TRBV4-2 | . | TGTGCCAGCAGCCAAGATGCGGGATTCACCTACGAGCAGTACTTC | CASSQDAGFTYEQYF
TRBJ1-2 | . | TRBV6-5 | . | TGTGCCAGCAGTTTTGACAGGACCCCCAGCTATGGCTACACCTTC | CASSFDRTPSYGYTF
TRBJ2-7 | . | TRBV18 | . | TGTGCCAGCTCACCAGAACAGTCCTCCTACGAGCAGTACTTC | CASSPEQSSYEQYF
TRBJ2-7 | . | TRBV11-2 | TRBD1 | TGTGCCAGCAGCTTAGGACAGGGAGCCTACGAGCAGTACTTC | CASSLGQGAYEQYF
TRBJ1-2 | . | TRBV4-2 | . | TGTGCCAGCAGCCCCCTGGGAGGTGATGGCTACACCTTC | CASSPLGGDGYTF
TRBJ2-5 | . | TRBV11-2 | . | TGTGCCAGCAGCCTAATAGACAGGAACCAAGAGACCCAGTACTTC | CASSLIDRNQETQYF
TRBJ2-1 | . | TRBV27 | . | TGTGCCAGCAGTTTATCTTTTAGAAACAATGAGCAGTTCTTC | CASSLSFRNNEQFF
TRBJ1-2 | few | TRBV2 | TRBD1 | TGTGCCAGCAGTCTCACAGGGGGCGATGGCTACACCTTC | CASSLTGGDGYTF
TRBJ2-3 | . | TRBV7-9 | . | TGTGCCAGCAGCTTATCCGGGACTGGCACAGATACGCAGTATTTT | CASSLSGTGTDTQYF
TRBJ2-1 | once | TRBV6-6 | . | TGTGCCAGCACCCACTCCTACAGGGTTTGGGATGAGCAGTTCTTC | CASTHSYRVWDEQFF
TRBJ2-7 | once | TRBV7-2 | TRBD1 | TGTGCCAGCAGCTTAGACGGGACAGCCTTGGGGCAGTACTTC | CASSLDGTALGQYF
TRBJ2-7 | . | TRBV7-9 | TRBD2 | TGTGCCAGCAGCTTATTGGGACTAGCGGTTTACGAGCAGTACTTC | CASSLLGLAVYEQYF
TRBJ1-2 | . | TRBV5-1 | TRBD1 | TGCGCCAGCAGCATGACAGGGGCACCAAACTATGGCTACACCTTC | CASSMTGAPNYGYTF
TRBJ2-1 | . | TRBV7-6 | TRBD2 | TGTGCCAGCAGTTATACAGCGGGAGGGTCGAGCAATGAGCAGTTCTTC | CASSYTAGGSSNEQFF
TRBJ2-5 | . | TRBV6-6 | TRBD2 | TGTGCCAGCAGTCCGGGACTAGTCTCCTCAGAGACCCAGTACTTC | CASSPGLVSSETQYF
TRBJ2-5 | . | TRBV12-5 | TRBD1 | TGTGCTAGTGGTTCGGGACAGGGACAACAAGAGACCCAGTACTTC | CASGSGQGQQETQYF
TRBJ1-4 | . | TRBV6-5 | . | TGTGCCAGCAGTTACAGGTCCCCGATTTTGACAGATCAACTGTTTTTT | CASSYRSPILTDQLFF
TRBJ2-2 | . | TRBV9 | . | TGTGCCAGCAGCGTAGGGCAGCGTGGATTGTTCGGGGAGCTGTTTTTT | CASSVGQRGLFGELFF
TRBJ1-2 | . | TRBV27 | . | TGTGCCAGCATAGCTCATGGACAAGATAACTATGGCTACACCTTC | CASIAHGQDNYGYTF
TRBJ2-1 | . | TRBV14 | . | TGTGCCAGCAGCCAAGGGCCCCATGAGCAGTTCTTC | CASSQGPHEQFF
TRBJ2-1 | . | TRBV2 | TRBD2 | TGTGCCAGCAGCGTTCCGGGACTAGCGGGATCATATTCCTACAATGAGCAGTTCTTC | CASSVPGLAGSYSYNEQFF
TRBJ1-1 | . | TRBV10-3 | . | TGTGCCATCAGTGAGTCCATGAACACTGAAGCTTTCTTT | CAISESMNTEAFF
TRBJ1-2 | . | TRBV18 | TRBD1 | TGTGCCAGCTCACCGGAGGGGGCTTTGCATGGCTACACCTTC | CASSPEGALHGYTF